The T cell receptor beta chain under discussion was sequenced for a study of cytomegalovirus exposure and HLA in healthy donors. For this clone: Its specificity is unknown.

General observations from the study: CMV serostatus alone was available as immune exposure information. Across donors, sequencing depth was assumed by presence/absence analyses to be roughly uniform. Accurate prediction of HLA-A and HLA-B alleles (for most subjects) was reportedly achieved from TCR beta sequences. An analysis was carried out later, and it reportedly showed fewer N-insertions in an Asian-associated ancestry cluster than the approximately 670-donor mean.

13 Jbeta primers and 60 Vbeta primers were used for the PCR. Libraries were prepared by immunoSEQ multiplex PCR; TCRdb keeps only in-frame clonotypes and omits some of them. This table holds approximately 290,000 clones, 75% to 90% found once. Trimming removed 3 bases from V and 3 bases from J, with 24 bases in between. Germline V gene lookup returns CDR1 WNHNN and CDR2 SYGVQD (reference sequence). This CDR3 is 18 amino acids long. This receptor was taken from a girl between 2 and 10 years old in good health and CMV-seronegative. The sequencing sample was made of PBMCs. This chain links TRBV10-1 with TRBJ2-7; maybe TRBD2 (6 bases). As DNA, the CDR3 is TGCGCCAGCAGTGACCGGGAGTGGAGGCAGGAAGGGGACTACGAGCAGTACTTC. This translates into CASSDREWRQEGDYEQYF.